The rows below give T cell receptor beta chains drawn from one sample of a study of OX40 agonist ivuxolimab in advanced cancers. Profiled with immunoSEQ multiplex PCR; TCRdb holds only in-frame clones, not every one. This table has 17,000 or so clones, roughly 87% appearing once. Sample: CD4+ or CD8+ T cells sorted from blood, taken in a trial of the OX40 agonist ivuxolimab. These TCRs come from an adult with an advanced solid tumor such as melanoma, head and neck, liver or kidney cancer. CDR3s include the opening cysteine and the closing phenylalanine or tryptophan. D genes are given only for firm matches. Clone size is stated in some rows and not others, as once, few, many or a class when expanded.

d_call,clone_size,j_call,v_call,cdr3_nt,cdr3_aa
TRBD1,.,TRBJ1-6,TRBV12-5,TGTGCTAGTGGGACAGGGGCCGATAATTCACCCCTCCACTTT,CASGTGADNSPLHF
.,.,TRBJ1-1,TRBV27,TGTGCCAGCAGTTTCCTGGGGGCTGAAGCTTTCTTT,CASSFLGAEAFF
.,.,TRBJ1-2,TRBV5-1,TGCGCCAGCAGCCCCCTCCCAGGGGATGTACGCTATGGCTACACCTTC,CASSPLPGDVRYGYTF
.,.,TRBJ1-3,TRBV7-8,TGTGCCAGCAGCTTAGGTTGGGGAAACACCATATATTTT,CASSLGWGNTIYF
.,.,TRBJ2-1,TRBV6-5,TGTGCCAGCAGTTACTCGGGGCCCCAGGGAAGTGAGCAGTTCTTC,CASSYSGPQGSEQFF
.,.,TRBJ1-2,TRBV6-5,TGTGCCAGCAGTTTTCACCCTACTAACTATGGCTACACCTTC,CASSFHPTNYGYTF
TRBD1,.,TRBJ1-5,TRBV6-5,TGTGCCAGCAGCTTGGACAGGGCCCAGCCCCAGCATTTT,CASSLDRAQPQHF
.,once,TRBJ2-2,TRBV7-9,TGTGCCAGCAGCCGACTCCAAACCGGGGAGCTGTTTTTT,CASSRLQTGELFF
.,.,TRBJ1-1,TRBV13,TGTGCCAGCAGCTCTTTAGACGGGGGCGAGCCGAACACTGAAGCTTTCTTT,CASSSLDGGEPNTEAFF
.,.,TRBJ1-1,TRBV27,TGTGCCAGCAGTCCCCCCGCAGTCGCTGAAGCTTTCTTT,CASSPPAVAEAFF
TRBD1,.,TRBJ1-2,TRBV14,TGTGCCAGCAGCCTCCGGGACAGGGCCCCCAGCTCCTATGGCTACACCTTC,CASSLRDRAPSSYGYTF
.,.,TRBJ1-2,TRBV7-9,TGTGCCAGCAGTCGTCAACTGGGTTTAGCTAACTATGGCTACACCTTC,CASSRQLGLANYGYTF
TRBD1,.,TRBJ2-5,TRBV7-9,TGTGCCAGCACCCAACAGGGGAAAGAGACCCAGTACTTC,CASTQQGKETQYF
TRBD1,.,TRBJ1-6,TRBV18,TGTGCCAGCTCACCAGAGACAGGGCGGTATAATTCACCCCTCCACTTT,CASSPETGRYNSPLHF
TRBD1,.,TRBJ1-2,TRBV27,TGTGCCAGCAGTGCGACAGGGACCTATGGCTACACCTTC,CASSATGTYGYTF
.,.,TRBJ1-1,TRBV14,TGTGCCAGCAGCCAAGATGGGGTATGGGGCGGACTGAACACTGAAGCTTTCTTT,CASSQDGVWGGLNTEAFF
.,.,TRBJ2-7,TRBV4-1,TGCGCCAGCAGCCAAGACCTTGGGGGGCCGCGCGAGCAGTACTTC,CASSQDLGGPREQYF
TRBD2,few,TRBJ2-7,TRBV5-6,TGTGCCAGCAGCTTTGGACTAGCGGACTACGAGCAGTACTTC,CASSFGLADYEQYF
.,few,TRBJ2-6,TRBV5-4,TGTGCCAGCAGCTTCGGTCCCACTAGCTCTGGGGCCAACGTCCTGACTTTC,CASSFGPTSSGANVLTF
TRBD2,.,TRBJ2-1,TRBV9,TGTGCCAGCAGCCCCTCGACTAGCGGGGGCTTCGAGTTCTTC,CASSPSTSGGFEFF
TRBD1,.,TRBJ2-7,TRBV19,TGTGCCAGTAGTACACCGGGACAGGGAGACTACGAGCAGTACTTC,CASSTPGQGDYEQYF
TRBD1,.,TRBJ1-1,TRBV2,TGTGCCAGCAGTGGAGGGAGACAGGGGGGCCAACAAGACACTGAAGCTTTCTTT,CASSGGRQGGQQDTEAFF
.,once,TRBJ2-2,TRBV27,TGTGCCAGCAGTCCCCAACTCCCGGGACCCACGAACACCGGGGAGCTGTTTTTT,CASSPQLPGPTNTGELFF
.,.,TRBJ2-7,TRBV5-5,TGTGCCAGCAGCTTCCCGGGTGGCGTCTACGAGCAGTACTTC,CASSFPGGVYEQYF
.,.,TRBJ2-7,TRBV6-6,TGTGCCAGCAGTTTGGGCCGGGACTGGGCCTACGAGCAGTACTTC,CASSLGRDWAYEQYF
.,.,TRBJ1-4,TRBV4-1,TGCGCCAGCAGCCAAGATTACGAAAAACTGTTTTTT,CASSQDYEKLFF
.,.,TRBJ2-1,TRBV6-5,TGTGCCAGCAGCCCGGGGCTCGATTCCTCGGGCGAGCAGTTCTTC,CASSPGLDSSGEQFF
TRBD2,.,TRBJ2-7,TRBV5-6,TGTGCCAGCCGATTACTAGCGGGGATGCAGGAGCAGTACTTC,CASRLLAGMQEQYF
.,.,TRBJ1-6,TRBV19,TGTGCCAGTAGTATAACGGGGAATTCACCCCTCCACTTT,CASSITGNSPLHF
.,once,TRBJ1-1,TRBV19,TGTGCCAGTAGTGTATGGGCCACGAACACTGAAGCTTTCTTT,CASSVWATNTEAFF
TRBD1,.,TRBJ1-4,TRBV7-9,TGTGCCAGCAGCTTACCTCCTGACCCGGACAGGACGGAAGAACTGTTTTTT,CASSLPPDPDRTEELFF
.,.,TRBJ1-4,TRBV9,TGTGCCAGCAGCGTCTGGCAAGGGAGGGGGATAAATGAAAAACTGTTTTTT,CASSVWQGRGINEKLFF
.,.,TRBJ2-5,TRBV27,TGTGCCAGCAGTTTGGCAGGGTTACTGCAAGAGACCCAGTACTTC,CASSLAGLLQETQYF
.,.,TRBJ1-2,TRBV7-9,TGTGCCAGCAGCTTATCGGCAGATGGCTACACCTTC,CASSLSADGYTF
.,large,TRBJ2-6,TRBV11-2,TGTGCCGGCGAGGTCTGGGGCAGGACGTCTGGGGCCAACGTCCTGACTTTC,CAGEVWGRTSGANVLTF
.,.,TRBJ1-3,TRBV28,TGTGCCAGCAGTTTCACAGGGTACTCTGGAAACACCATATATTTT,CASSFTGYSGNTIYF
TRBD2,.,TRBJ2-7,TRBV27,TGTGCCAGCAGCCAGGGACTAGCGGGGGGTACCGAGCAGTACTTC,CASSQGLAGGTEQYF
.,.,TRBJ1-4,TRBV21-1,TGTGCCAGCAGCAAAGAGGGGGAGGACAGTAATGAAAAACTGTTTTTT,CASSKEGEDSNEKLFF
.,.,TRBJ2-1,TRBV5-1,TGCGCCAGCAGCTTAAAACAGGGCAATGAGCAGTTCTTC,CASSLKQGNEQFF
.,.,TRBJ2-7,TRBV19,TGTGCCACCTCCTCCACGGGGGGCGCCTACGAGCAGTACTTC,CATSSTGGAYEQYF
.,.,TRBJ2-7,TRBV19,TGTGCCAGTAGTGCCGCCCGGGGCGCGGCCTACGAGCAGTACTTC,CASSAARGAAYEQYF
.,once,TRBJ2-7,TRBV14,TGTGCCAGCAGCCCTCAGAGGGGGGGCCACGAGCAGTACTTC,CASSPQRGGHEQYF
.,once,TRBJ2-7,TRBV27,TGTGCCAGCAGTTCCAGCTCCTACGAGCAGTACTTC,CASSSSSYEQYF
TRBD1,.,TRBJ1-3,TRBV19,TGTGCCAGTATGGTTGGACAGGGGTTTTGGACTGGAAACACCATATATTTT,CASMVGQGFWTGNTIYF
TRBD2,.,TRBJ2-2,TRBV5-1,TGCGCCAGCAGCCCGGGACTAGCGGGGGACACCGGGGAGCTGTTTTTT,CASSPGLAGDTGELFF
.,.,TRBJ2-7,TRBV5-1,TGCGCCAGCAGCCCGTGCTCCAGAGGGAGCTCCTACGAGCAGTACTTC,CASSPCSRGSSYEQYF
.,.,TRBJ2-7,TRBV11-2,TGTGCCAGCAGCTTAGTTATTCACCAGCAGTACTTC,CASSLVIHQQYF
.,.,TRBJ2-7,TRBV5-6,TGTGCCAGCAGCCCCGGGGGTGCCGGCGAGCAGTACTTC,CASSPGGAGEQYF
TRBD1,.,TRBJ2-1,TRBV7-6,TGTGCCAGCATCCCGGACAGGGGCTACAATGAGCAGTTCTTC,CASIPDRGYNEQFF